The following is a TCR beta chain sequence with its context. In the original analysis: Reference gene primer amplification gave estimated nucleated cell counts. The method was immunoSEQ multiplex PCR; TCRdb's version includes in-frame clones alone and lacks a portion of them. The V and J calls and clone size are taken from that table; D and trimming were inferred from the DNA. The data contain 300,000 or so clones, approximately 80% of them singletons. From germline, CDR1 is KGHSH and CDR2 LQKENI. Losses at the gene ends were 2 bases for V and 7 bases for J; bases not matched to a gene: 7. CDR3 length: 15 amino acids. The sample belongs to a study of blood T cell repertoires in COVID-19. At the level of the study: Acute and convalescent COVID-19 specimens originated in the United States, Italy and Spain. Nucleic acid was either cDNA or gDNA, and it came from T cells, B-cell-depleted T cells, or PBMCs.

V gene TRBV18 combines with J gene TRBJ1-2; 10 bases match TRBD1. The TCR sequence derives from a woman aged 50 to 65 with active or convalescent COVID-19. Input material: peripheral blood. The CDR3 reads CASSPARDRGSGYTF. The CDR3 coding sequence is TGTGCCAGCTCACCAGCACGGGACAGGGGTAGTGGCTACACCTTC.